This entry features one T cell receptor (beta chain) sequence. Its antigen remains unidentified. Base quality data are lacking; no much larger clone is found one base away. The record originates from a study of T-cell reconstitution after alpha-beta-depleted transplantation in children (dated by TCRdb to 2016 to 2017). Study-wide context: Using TCR repertoire profiling, the study quantitatively followed how T-cell immune reconstitution unfolded in children after TCRalphabeta/CD19-depleted allogeneic hematopoietic cell transplantation.

Libraries were constructed by PCR. Sequencing was performed on an Illumina HiSeq 2500. TCR library preparation used molecular barcoding, with unique molecular identifiers applied to normalize quantification of the TCRbeta repertoire. TCRdb trimmed the raw reads at Q25, called clones with MiXCR and kept productive beta chains. Rows with one shared CDR3 protein collapse into an entry with the most common genes and DNA. This sample gives over 300,000 distinct CDR3 sequences in total; 10% of them show up just once. The ten largest clones add up to about 2.3% of the sample. The receptor was derived from a human donor who donated a stem cell graft to a child with acute lymphoblastic leukemia. The sequenced sample was PBMCs from the stem cell graft donor, obtained from the stem cell graft.

The CDR3 region has the sequence CASSLAWNSEQFF. The nucleotide sequence is given as TGTGCCAGCAGCTTAGCGTGGAACAGTGAGCAGTTCTTC. The sequence is built from TRBV7-6 and TRBJ2-1; no confident D gene assignment can be made. From the germline V gene, CDR1 is SGHVS and CDR2 is FNYEAQ. The CDR3 runs 13 residues from the cysteine to the phenylalanine. Only the CDR3 region is kept as DNA, spanning 39 bases read in frame from base 1. Cut back by 0 bases and 9 bases, the V and J ends lie 9 bases apart.